This T cell receptor (beta chain) comes out of a study of cytomegalovirus exposure and HLA in healthy donors. The study, taken as a whole, reports: Presence/absence analysis assumed near-uniform sequencing depth across donors.

Trimming pared 8 bases from V and 5 bases from J, leaving 15 bases between. CDR3 length: 13 residues. The germline V gene encodes CDR1 SGHTA and CDR2 FQGNSA. PCR used 60 Vbeta primers and 13 Jbeta primers. Libraries were prepared by immunoSEQ multiplex PCR; TCRdb keeps only in-frame clonotypes and omits some of them. Seen here are around 180,000 clones, about four fifths observed once, and the top ten hold more than 0.45%. With respect to this clone: The antigen remains undetermined.

The rearrangement joins TRBV7-2 to TRBJ2-5; D possibly corresponds to TRBD1 (6 bases). Sequencing was carried out using PBMCs. The sequence came from a woman between 45 and 65 years old in good health and CMV-seronegative. CDR3 in amino acids: CASRRGFLETQYF. The CDR3 region has the DNA TGTGCCAGCCGCAGGGGTTTTCTTGAGACCCAGTACTTC.